This TCR beta chain comes out of a study of T cell responses to AZD1222 COVID-19 vaccine. Study context: Pooling of second doses given at about 4 or about 12 weeks was done.

The study, taken as a whole, reports: Of spike-specific TCRs, nearly half reportedly target regions left unmutated in variants. There were mostly white British donors and more females than males, and clonal diversity was possibly underestimated.

The V gene's germline CDR1 is SGDLS and CDR2 YYNGEE. Trimming removed 1 base at V and 1 base at J, with 0 bases between. The length of the CDR3 is 11 residues. Using immunoSEQ multiplex PCR, the repertoire was profiled, and TCRdb retains in-frame clones only, with some absent. The sample holds tens of thousands of clones, approximately 84% seen once. With regard to this clone: No antigen is known for it.

The receptor comes from an adult in good health. The rearrangement joins TRBV9 to TRBJ2-7; no firm D call. The sequences come from peripheral blood, collected on day 0 of AZD1222 vaccination. The CDR3 DNA follows: TGTGCCAGCAGCGTATCCTACGAGCAGTACTTC. It specifies CASSVSYEQYF.